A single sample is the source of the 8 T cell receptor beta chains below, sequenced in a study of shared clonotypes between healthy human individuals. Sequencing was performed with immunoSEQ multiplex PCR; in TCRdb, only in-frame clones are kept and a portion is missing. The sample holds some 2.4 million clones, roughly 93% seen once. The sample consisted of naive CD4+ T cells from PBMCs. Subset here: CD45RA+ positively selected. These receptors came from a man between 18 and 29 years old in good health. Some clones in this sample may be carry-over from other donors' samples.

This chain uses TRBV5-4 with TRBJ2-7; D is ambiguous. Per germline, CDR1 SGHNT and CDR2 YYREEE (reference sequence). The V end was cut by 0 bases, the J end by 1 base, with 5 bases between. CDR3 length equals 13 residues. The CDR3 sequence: CASSLDPSYEQYF. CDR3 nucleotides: TGTGCCAGCAGCTTGGACCCGTCCTACGAGCAGTACTTC.

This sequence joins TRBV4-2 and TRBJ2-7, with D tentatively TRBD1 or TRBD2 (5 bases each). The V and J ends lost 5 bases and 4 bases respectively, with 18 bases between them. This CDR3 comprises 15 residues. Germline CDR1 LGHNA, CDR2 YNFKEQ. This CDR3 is CASSLDQGSGYEQYF. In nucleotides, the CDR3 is TGTGCCAGCAGCTTGGATCAGGGAAGCGGTTACGAGCAGTACTTC.

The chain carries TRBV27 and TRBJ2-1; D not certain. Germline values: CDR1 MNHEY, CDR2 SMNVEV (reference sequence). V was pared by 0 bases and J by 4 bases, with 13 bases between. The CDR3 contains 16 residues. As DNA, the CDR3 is TGTGCCAGCAGTTTATCTAATTTCCCCGTTTACAATGAGCAGTTCTTC. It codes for CASSLSNFPVYNEQFF.

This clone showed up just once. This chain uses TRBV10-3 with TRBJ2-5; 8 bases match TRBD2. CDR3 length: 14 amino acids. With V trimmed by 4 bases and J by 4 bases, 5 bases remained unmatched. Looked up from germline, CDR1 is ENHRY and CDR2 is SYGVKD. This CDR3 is CAISVASGRETQYF. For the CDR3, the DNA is TGTGCCATCAGTGTAGCGAGCGGGAGAGAGACCCAGTACTTC.

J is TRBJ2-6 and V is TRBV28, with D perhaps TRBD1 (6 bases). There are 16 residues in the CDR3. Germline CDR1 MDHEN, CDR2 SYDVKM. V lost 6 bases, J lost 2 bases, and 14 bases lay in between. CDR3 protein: CASRIRQEAGANVLTF. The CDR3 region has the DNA TGTGCCAGCAGGATTCGACAGGAGGCTGGGGCCAACGTCCTGACTTTC.

CDR3 protein: CAWSVGSGILSYEQYF. The CDR3, as DNA: TGTGCCTGGAGTGTCGGTTCAGGCATACTCTCCTACGAGCAGTACTTC. The chain has TRBV30 and TRBJ2-7; D ambiguous. The CDR3 runs to 16 residues. Germline CDR1 is GTSNPN and CDR2 is SVGIG (reference sequence). Trimming left V 0 bases short and J 0 bases short, with 15 bases between.

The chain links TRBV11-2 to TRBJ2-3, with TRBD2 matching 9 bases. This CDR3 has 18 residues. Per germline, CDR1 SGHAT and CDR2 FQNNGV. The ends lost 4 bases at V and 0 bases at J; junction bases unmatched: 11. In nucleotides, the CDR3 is TGTGCCAGCAGCTACAATCTAAGACTAGCGGCTAGCACAGATACGCAGTATTTT. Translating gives CASSYNLRLAASTDTQYF.

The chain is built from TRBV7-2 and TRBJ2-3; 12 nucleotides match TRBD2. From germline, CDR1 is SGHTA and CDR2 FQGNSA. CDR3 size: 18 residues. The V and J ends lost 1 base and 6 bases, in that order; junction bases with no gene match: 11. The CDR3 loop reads CASSLGGGLAGGGDTQYF. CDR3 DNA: TGTGCCAGCAGCTTAGGCGGAGGGCTAGCGGGAGGGGGGGATACGCAGTATTTT.